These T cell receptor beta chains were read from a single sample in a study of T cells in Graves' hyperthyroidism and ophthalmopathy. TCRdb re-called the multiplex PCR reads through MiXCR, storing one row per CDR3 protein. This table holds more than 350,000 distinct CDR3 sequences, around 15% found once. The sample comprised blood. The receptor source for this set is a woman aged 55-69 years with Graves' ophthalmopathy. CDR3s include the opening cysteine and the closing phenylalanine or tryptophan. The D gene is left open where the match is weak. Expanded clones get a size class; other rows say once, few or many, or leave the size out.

CDR3aa: CSARDELTGGEKLFF
CDR3nt: TGCAGTGCTAGAGATGAGTTGACAGGAGGTGAAAAACTGTTTTTT
d_gene: NA
abundance: NA
v_gene: TRBV20-1
j_gene: TRBJ1-4

CDR3aa: CATNRDSPTDTQYF
CDR3nt: TGCGCCACGAACCGGGACAGCCCCACAGATACGCAGTATTTT
d_gene: TRBD1
abundance: many
v_gene: TRBV5-1
j_gene: TRBJ2-3

CDR3aa: CASSEGGGGSSQETQYF
CDR3nt: TGTGCCAGCAGTGAAGGCGGTGGCGGGAGCTCTCAAGAGACCCAGTACTTC
d_gene: TRBD2
abundance: few
v_gene: TRBV6-1
j_gene: TRBJ2-5

CDR3aa: CASSSRGLNTIYF
CDR3nt: TGTGCCAGCAGTTCCAGGGGACTAAACACCATATATTTT
d_gene: NA
abundance: NA
v_gene: TRBV27
j_gene: TRBJ1-3

CDR3aa: CASSHGTGGDTQYF
CDR3nt: TGTGCCAGCAGTCATGGGACAGGGGGCGATACGCAGTATTTT
d_gene: TRBD1
abundance: NA
v_gene: TRBV28
j_gene: TRBJ2-3

CDR3aa: CASTPRGLNTGELFF
CDR3nt: TGTGCCAGCACCCCCCGGGGGTTGAACACCGGGGAGCTGTTTTTT
d_gene: NA
abundance: few
v_gene: TRBV2
j_gene: TRBJ2-2

CDR3aa: CSATEGAPYEQYF
CDR3nt: TGCAGTGCTACCGAAGGTGCCCCCTACGAGCAGTACTTC
d_gene: NA
abundance: many
v_gene: TRBV20-1
j_gene: TRBJ2-7

CDR3aa: CAWSTLGIAASYEQYF
CDR3nt: TGTGCCTGGAGTACCCTGGGGATAGCGGCCTCCTACGAGCAGTACTTC
d_gene: NA
abundance: many
v_gene: TRBV30
j_gene: TRBJ2-7

CDR3aa: CATQSGTEDEKLFF
CDR3nt: TGTGCCACGCAGTCGGGGACAGAGGATGAAAAACTGTTTTTT
d_gene: TRBD1
abundance: NA
v_gene: TRBV6-2/TRBV6-3
j_gene: TRBJ1-4

CDR3aa: CASSPRAPIYEQYF
CDR3nt: TGTGCCAGCAGTCCCCGGGCGCCAATCTACGAGCAGTACTTC
d_gene: NA
abundance: many
v_gene: TRBV6-1
j_gene: TRBJ2-7

CDR3aa: CASNLLDTGELFF
CDR3nt: TGTGCCAGCAACTTACTAGACACCGGGGAGCTGTTTTTT
d_gene: NA
abundance: NA
v_gene: TRBV5-4
j_gene: TRBJ2-2

CDR3aa: CASSTLPGLGGGEQFF
CDR3nt: TGTGCCAGCAGCACTCTCCCTGGGCTCGGGGGTGGTGAGCAGTTCTTC
d_gene: NA
abundance: NA
v_gene: TRBV9
j_gene: TRBJ2-1

CDR3aa: CASSLSIAGDTGELFF
CDR3nt: TGTGCCAGCAGTTTATCGATAGCGGGAGACACCGGGGAGCTGTTTTTT
d_gene: TRBD2
abundance: few
v_gene: TRBV27
j_gene: TRBJ2-2

CDR3aa: CASSQSGTAIQYF
CDR3nt: TGTGCCAGCAGTCAATCCGGGACCGCTATTCAGTACTTC
d_gene: NA
abundance: many
v_gene: TRBV2
j_gene: TRBJ2-4

CDR3aa: CASSYTALNTEAFF
CDR3nt: TGTGCCAGCAGCTACACAGCCCTGAACACTGAAGCTTTCTTT
d_gene: NA
abundance: NA
v_gene: TRBV7-2
j_gene: TRBJ1-1

CDR3aa: CASSQYTSADTQYF
CDR3nt: TGTGCCAGTAGTCAGTACACGTCGGCAGATACGCAGTATTTT
d_gene: NA
abundance: few
v_gene: TRBV19
j_gene: TRBJ2-3

CDR3aa: CASSWGPLYGYTF
CDR3nt: TGTGCCAGCAGCTGGGGGCCACTCTATGGCTACACCTTC
d_gene: NA
abundance: many
v_gene: TRBV11-3
j_gene: TRBJ1-2